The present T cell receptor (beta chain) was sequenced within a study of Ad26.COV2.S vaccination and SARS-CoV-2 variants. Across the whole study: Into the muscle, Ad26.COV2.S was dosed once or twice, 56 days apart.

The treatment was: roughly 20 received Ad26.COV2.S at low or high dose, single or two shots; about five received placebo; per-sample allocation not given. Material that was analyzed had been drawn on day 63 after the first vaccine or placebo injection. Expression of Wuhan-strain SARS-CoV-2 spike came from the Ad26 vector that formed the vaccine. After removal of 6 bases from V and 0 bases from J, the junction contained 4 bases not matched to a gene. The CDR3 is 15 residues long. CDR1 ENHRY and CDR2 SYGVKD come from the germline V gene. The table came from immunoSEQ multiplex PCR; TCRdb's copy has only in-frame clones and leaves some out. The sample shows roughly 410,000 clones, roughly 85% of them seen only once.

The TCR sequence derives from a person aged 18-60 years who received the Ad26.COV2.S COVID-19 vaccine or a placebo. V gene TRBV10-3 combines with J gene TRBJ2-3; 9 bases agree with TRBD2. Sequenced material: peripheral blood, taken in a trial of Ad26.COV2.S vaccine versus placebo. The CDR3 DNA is TGTGCCATCAGGTCGACTAGCGGAAGCACAGATACGCAGTATTTT. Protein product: CAIRSTSGSTDTQYF.